This T cell receptor beta chain was sequenced for a study of blood T cell repertoires in COVID-19. Study as a whole: From the United States, Italy and Spain came samples of acute and convalescent COVID-19. T cells, B-cell-depleted T cells, or PBMCs provided the cDNA or gDNA that served as material.

Methods used by the authors: Nucleated cell counts were estimated from reference gene primer amplification. TCRdb's copy holds only in-frame clones and misses some; the assay was immunoSEQ multiplex PCR. That table supplies the V and J calls and clone size; D and trimming were determined from the DNA. This repertoire shows 70,000 or so clones, about nine tenths found once; its top ten account for 4.5% to 5.5%. The CDR3 has 13 residues. V dropped 1 base and J dropped 8 bases, with 9 bases sitting between them. The genes are TRBV12-3 or TRBV12-4 and TRBJ2-1; possibly TRBD2 for D (5 bases). This receptor was identified in a young woman with acute or convalescent COVID-19. The sample comprised peripheral blood. The CDR3 sequence is CASSLVPGDEQFF. The CDR3 DNA reads as TGTGCCAGCAGTTTAGTACCCGGGGATGAGCAGTTCTTC.